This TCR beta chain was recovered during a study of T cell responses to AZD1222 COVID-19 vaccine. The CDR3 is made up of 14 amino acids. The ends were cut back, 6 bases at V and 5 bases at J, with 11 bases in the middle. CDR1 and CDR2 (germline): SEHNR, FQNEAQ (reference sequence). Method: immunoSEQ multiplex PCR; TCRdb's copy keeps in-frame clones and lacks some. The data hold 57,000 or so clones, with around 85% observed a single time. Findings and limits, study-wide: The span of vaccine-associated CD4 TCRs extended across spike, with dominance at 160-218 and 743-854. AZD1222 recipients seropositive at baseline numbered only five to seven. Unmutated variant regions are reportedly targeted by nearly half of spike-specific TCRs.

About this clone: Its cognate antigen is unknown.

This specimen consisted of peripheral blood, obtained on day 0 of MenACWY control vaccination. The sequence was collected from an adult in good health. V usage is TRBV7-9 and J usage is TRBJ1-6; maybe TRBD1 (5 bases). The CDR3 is CASRVGADNSPLHF. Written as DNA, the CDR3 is TGTGCCAGCAGGGTAGGGGCAGATAATTCACCCCTCCACTTT.